The 24 T cell receptor beta chains below all came from one sample that was sequenced in a study of CD8 T cells in ankylosing spondylitis. MiXCR, applied by TCRdb to the 5' RACE reads, yields one record per CDR3 protein. Among 150,000 to 250,000 distinct CDR3 sequences listed, about 13% were seen once. The material sequenced was blood, either unsorted or a sorted T cell fraction (not recorded which). Source of these receptors: a male donor with ankylosing spondylitis or in good health (not recorded which).

This clonotype was picked up a small number of times. V and J are TRBV2 and TRBJ2-1, with 9 bases matching TRBD2. This CDR3 has 13 amino acids. The germline V gene encodes CDR1 SNHLY and CDR2 FYNNEI. V shed 1 base, J shed 9 bases, and the junction held 1 base outside the gene matches. The CDR3 DNA reads TGTGCCAGCAGTGAAGAACTAGCGGGTGAGCAGTTCTTC. Its translation is CASSEELAGEQFF.

This clonotype showed up many times. The chain employs TRBV5-6 and TRBJ2-1; TRBD2 matches 10 bases. CDR3 length: 15 amino acids. V shed 5 bases and J 5 bases; nucleotides not matched to a gene: 7. Germline V gives CDR1 SGHDT, CDR2 YYEEEE. Written as DNA, the CDR3 is TGTGCCAGCAGAGAAACTAGCGGGACAGACAATGAGCAGTTCTTC. Protein: CASRETSGTDNEQFF.

V is TRBV27 and J is TRBJ1-1, with D possibly being TRBD1 (5 bases). Germline CDR1 MNHEY, CDR2 SMNVEV (reference sequence). V was trimmed by 6 bases and J by 10 bases, leaving 21 bases between them. This CDR3 has 14 amino acids. CDR3 residues: CASSAAGGGGSAFF. CDR3 bases: TGTGCCAGCAGCGCTGCGGGGGGAGGAGGTTCAGCTTTCTTT.

The genes are TRBV5-6 and TRBJ1-2, with 9 bases aligning to TRBD1. CDR1 is SGHDT and CDR2 is YYEEEE in the germline V gene. V gave up 4 bases and J gave up 8 bases; unmatched junction bases: 6. The CDR3 totals 13 residues. CDR3 protein: CASSPWTGDGYTF. CDR3 nucleotides: TGTGCCAGCAGCCCATGGACAGGGGACGGCTACACCTTC.

CDR3 nucleotides: TGTGCCAGCAGCTTAGCGACAGTCTCTGGAAACACCATATATTTT. As protein: CASSLATVSGNTIYF. The chain recombines TRBV11-2 with TRBJ1-3; perhaps TRBD1 as D (5 bases). The V end was cut by 1 base, the J end by 0 bases, with 7 bases between. Germline CDR1 SGHAT, CDR2 FQNNGV. This CDR3 has 15 residues.

Only a few counts were recorded for this clonotype. CDR3 in DNA: TGTGCCAGCAGACACCCGGGACACAATAAAGCTTTCTTT. This translates into CASRHPGHNKAFF. V gene TRBV7-2 combines with J gene TRBJ1-1; tentatively, D is TRBD1 (6 bases). The germline V and J ends were trimmed by 6 bases and 9 bases, with 17 bases remaining between them. Germline loops: CDR1 SGHTA, CDR2 FQGNSA. The CDR3 has 13 amino acids.

This clonotype appeared a few times. J is TRBJ2-3 and V is TRBV9; TRBD2 matches 10 bases. This CDR3 is 16 amino acids long. The V segment lost 0 bases and the J segment 3 bases; nucleotides outside the gene matches: 4. Per the germline V gene, CDR1 is SGDLS and CDR2 is YYNGEE. The CDR3 region is CASSVVSGGATDTQYF. For the CDR3, the DNA is TGTGCCAGCAGCGTAGTCAGCGGGGGGGCTACAGATACGCAGTATTTT.

J is TRBJ2-1 and V is TRBV10-3, with TRBD1 identical over 7 bases. The V and J ends lost 0 bases and 2 bases, in that order; junction bases with no gene match: 1. The germline CDR1 and CDR2 sequences are ENHRY and SYGVKD. The CDR3 runs to 15 residues. CDR3 sequence reads: CAISESQGAYNEQFF. CDR3 sequence (DNA): TGTGCCATCAGTGAGTCTCAGGGGGCCTACAATGAGCAGTTCTTC.

The table lists this clonotype with a few counts. The chain uses TRBV10-2 and TRBJ1-1; 7 bases fit TRBD1. The CDR3 sequence is 14 residues long. J lost 5 bases, V lost 3 bases, and 6 bases had no gene match. Germline V gives CDR1 WSHSY, CDR2 SAAADI. Here the CDR3 DNA reads TGCGCCAGCAGTGAAGGGGGCGTGGAGACTGAAGCTTTCTTT. Amino acid sequence: CASSEGGVETEAFF.

This clonotype occurred many times. This chain connects TRBV27 to TRBJ2-1; D remains ambiguous. CDR3 size: 11 residues. Germline V gene data show CDR1 as MNHEY and CDR2 as SMNVEV (reference sequence). The germline V and J ends were trimmed by 5 bases and 8 bases, with 7 bases remaining between them. CDR3 amino acids: CASSTSDEQFF. The CDR3 nucleotides are TGTGCCAGCAGTACGAGCGATGAGCAGTTCTTC.

This clonotype was detected a few times. The genes are TRBV4-2 and TRBJ1-5; D uncertain. Germline lookup yields CDR1 LGHNA and CDR2 YNFKEQ. The CDR3 spans 17 residues. Trimming cost V 1 base and J 4 bases, with 17 bases left between them. For the CDR3, the DNA is TGTGCCAGCAGCCAAGCCGGACTTCTCAGTCCGAATCAGCCCCAGCATTTT. This sequence encodes CASSQAGLLSPNQPQHF.

In its sample, this clonotype was seen a few times. The chain uses TRBV12-5 and TRBJ2-1, with TRBD2 identical over 7 bases. This CDR3 is 16 amino acids long. Germline V lookup: CDR1 LGHNT, CDR2 FRNRAP. The V gene end was trimmed by 0 bases and the J gene end by 0 bases; junction bases not matched to a gene: 2. DNA of the CDR3: TGTGCTAGTGGTTTGGTACTAGCGAGCTCCTACAATGAGCAGTTCTTC. This gives the protein CASGLVLASSYNEQFF.

The chain is built from TRBV7-9 and TRBJ2-5; no clear D gene. Germline CDR1 SEHNR, CDR2 FQNEAQ (reference sequence). CDR3 length: 15 residues. V was clipped by 3 bases and J by 2 bases, with 13 bases between them. This CDR3 reads CASSFSPNLQETQYF. The DNA of the CDR3 is TGTGCCAGCAGCTTTAGCCCGAACTTGCAAGAGACCCAGTACTTC.

In its sample, this clonotype was seen a few times. The rearrangement uses TRBV6-5 and TRBJ2-3; D remains unclear. Germline V lookup: CDR1 MNHEY, CDR2 SVGAGI. V was pared by 2 bases and J by 6 bases, with 18 bases between. CDR3 size: 16 residues. The CDR3 protein is CASSYPKTDRGDTQYF. In nucleotides, the CDR3 is TGTGCCAGCAGTTACCCTAAAACGGACCGTGGGGATACGCAGTATTTT.

J is TRBJ2-3 and V is TRBV11-2; D tentatively fits TRBD1 or TRBD2 (5 bases each). Germline lookup yields CDR1 SGHAT and CDR2 FQNNGV. The V end lost 5 bases, the J end lost 1 base, and 13 bases lay between the germline ends. The CDR3 consists of 15 residues. The CDR3 DNA is TGTGCCAGCAGCCGGACACAAGCGGGCACAGATACGCAGTATTTT. It specifies CASSRTQAGTDTQYF.

This clonotype was recorded many times. The CDR3 nucleotides read TGTGCCAGCAGTTTATGGCTGGCTTCTAGCACAGATACGCAGTATTTT. Translated, it gives CASSLWLASSTDTQYF. The chain joins TRBV12-3 or TRBV12-4 to TRBJ2-3; D unclear. Trimming took off 2 bases at V and 0 bases at J, with 12 bases between the two ends. The CDR3 is 16 residues long.

This clonotype has just one count. V gene TRBV6-1 combines with J gene TRBJ2-7; 8 bases align to TRBD2. The CDR3 consists of 14 residues. Germline loops: CDR1 MNHNS, CDR2 SASEGT. V trimming: 8 bases; J trimming: 6 bases; junction bases outside the gene matches: 12. The CDR3, as DNA: TGTGCCAGCCAACATCGGGAGGGAATAAGCGAGCAGTACTTC. Protein: CASQHREGISEQYF.

This clonotype was picked up a small number of times. The genes are TRBV27 and TRBJ1-1; 7 positions agree with TRBD1. The CDR3 contains 16 residues. V lost 0 bases and J lost 1; bases outside the gene matches: 5. CDR1 MNHEY and CDR2 SMNVEV come from the germline V gene (reference sequence). For the CDR3, the DNA is TGTGCCAGCAGTTTATCGATTAGGGGGCAGAACACTGAAGCTTTCTTT. Its protein is CASSLSIRGQNTEAFF.

V usage is TRBV4-1 and J usage is TRBJ1-1; D call uncertain. The ends were cut back, 0 bases at V and 5 bases at J, with 4 bases in the middle. This CDR3 comprises 12 residues. CDR1 and CDR2 from the germline V gene are MGHRA and YSYEKL. CDR3 amino acids: CASSQDYTEAFF. CDR3 nucleotides: TGCGCCAGCAGCCAAGATTATACTGAAGCTTTCTTT.

This clonotype has a handful of counts. The chain uses TRBV10-2 and TRBJ2-2; no clear D. From germline, CDR1 is WSHSY and CDR2 SAAADI. V shed 5 bases and J shed 3 bases, with 10 bases lying between them. The CDR3 is 14 amino acids. CDR3 protein: CASSPQIYTGELFF. The CDR3 DNA follows: TGCGCCAGCAGTCCCCAGATTTACACCGGGGAGCTGTTTTTT.

The chain links TRBV27 to TRBJ2-1; TRBD2 matches 11 bases. Trimming removed 2 bases from V and 10 bases from J; junction bases left unmatched: 7. This CDR3 contains 15 residues. CDR1 is MNHEY, CDR2 SMNVEV, per germline (reference sequence). The CDR3 loop is CASSLGSGGVREQFF. The CDR3 DNA follows: TGTGCCAGCAGTTTAGGTAGCGGGGGGGTCAGGGAGCAGTTCTTC.

This clonotype was seen a handful of times. This rearrangement joins TRBV7-6 to TRBJ2-1, with D uncertain. V was trimmed by 4 bases and J by 5 bases, leaving 15 bases between them. CDR1 and CDR2 from the germline V gene are SGHVS and FNYEAQ. This CDR3 contains 15 residues. The CDR3 coding sequence is TGTGCCAGCAGCTCTACAGTAGTACCTGACAATGAGCAGTTCTTC. Translation gives CASSSTVVPDNEQFF.

The chain links TRBV6-1 to TRBJ2-5; 7 nucleotides match TRBD1. Germline CDR1 reads MNHNS; CDR2 reads SASEGT. The CDR3 is made up of 14 amino acids. The trim removed 6 bases at V and 5 bases at J, leaving 9 bases unmatched. CDR3 DNA: TGTGCCAGCAGGCCACAGGGGCGATCGGAGACCCAGTACTTC. Translating gives CASRPQGRSETQYF.

This clonotype was found a few times. This sequence joins TRBV27 and TRBJ2-3, with D uncertain. This CDR3 region has 13 residues. The germline V gene encodes CDR1 MNHEY and CDR2 SMNVEV (reference sequence). Trimming cost V 5 bases and J 0 bases, with 6 bases left between them. CDR3 bases: TGTGCCAGCAGTGCCCCTAGCACAGATACGCAGTATTTT. It codes for CASSAPSTDTQYF.